The 26 T cell receptor beta chains below come from one sample, sequenced in a study of shared clonotypes between healthy human individuals. Profiled with immunoSEQ multiplex PCR; TCRdb holds only in-frame clones, not every one. The data contain approximately 530,000 clones, around 96% of them singletons. Sequenced sample: naive CD4+ T cells sorted from blood. Stated subset: CD45RA+ positively selected. The receptor set was obtained from a woman under 40 in good health.

This chain uses TRBV28 with TRBJ1-6; no reliable D call. CDR1 MDHEN and CDR2 SYDVKM come from the germline V gene. The CDR3 has 17 amino acids. V lost 4 bases and J lost 0, with 13 bases in between. This CDR3 is CASSYGLVFSYNSPLHF. The CDR3 DNA sequence: TGTGCCAGCAGTTACGGTTTGGTATTCTCCTATAATTCACCCCTCCACTTT.

The chain has TRBV27 and TRBJ2-3, with D perhaps TRBD2 (6 bases). V was cut by 8 bases and J by 2 bases, with 17 bases left in between. This CDR3 has 15 amino acids. The germline gives CDR1 MNHEY, CDR2 SMNVEV (reference sequence). The CDR3 is CASCLGEANTDTQYF. The CDR3 DNA reads as TGTGCCAGCTGCCTAGGGGAGGCAAACACAGATACGCAGTATTTT.

The chain has TRBV7-2 and TRBJ2-7; D is perhaps TRBD1 or TRBD2 (5 bases each). Trimming stripped 3 bases from V and 4 bases from J, with 19 bases between. This CDR3 is built from 16 residues. Germline CDR1 reads SGHTA; CDR2 reads FQGNSA. In DNA form, the CDR3 reads TGTGCCAGCAGCTTCGACTCGGGGCCTAGCCTATACGAGCAGTACTTC. Its translation: CASSFDSGPSLYEQYF.

The chain joins TRBV10-1 to TRBJ1-1; D is ambiguous. CDR1 is WNHNN, CDR2 SYGVQD, per germline (reference sequence). Trimming pared 0 bases from V and 8 bases from J, leaving 13 bases between. The CDR3 loop spans 14 amino acids. The CDR3 loop reads CASSESKTLGEAFF. The CDR3, as DNA: TGCGCCAGCAGTGAGTCTAAAACCCTGGGAGAAGCTTTCTTT.

The genes are TRBV7-9 and TRBJ1-4; tentatively, D is TRBD1 (5 bases). The CDR3 loop spans 15 amino acids. Trimming stripped 5 bases from V and 7 bases from J, with 17 bases between. The germline V gene has CDR1 SEHNR and CDR2 FQNEAQ (reference sequence). CDR3 in amino acids: CASSPPGGWGEKLFF. The CDR3 DNA reads TGTGCCAGCAGCCCGCCCGGGGGTTGGGGTGAAAAACTGTTTTTT.

The gene calls are TRBV27 and TRBJ2-2; D is ambiguous. V lost 5 bases and J lost 4, with 2 bases in between. The CDR3 runs 11 residues. Germline V lookup: CDR1 MNHEY, CDR2 SMNVEV (reference sequence). The CDR3 DNA reads TGTGCCAGCAGTATCACCGGGGAGCTGTTTTTT. Translation gives CASSITGELFF.

The chain uses TRBV25-1 and TRBJ2-2, with D unclear. The V gene lost 6 bases and the J gene lost 5 bases, with 16 bases spanning the gap. CDR3 length: 15 residues. Germline V gene data show CDR1 as MGHDK and CDR2 as SYGVNS. The CDR3 loop reads CASRKGPPGTGELFF. The CDR3 DNA sequence: TGTGCCAGCAGGAAAGGGCCACCTGGGACCGGGGAGCTGTTTTTT.

The CDR3 DNA follows: TGTGCCAGCAAGAGGTTATCGGGTGAGGGCACTGAAGCTTTCTTT. Its translation is CASKRLSGEGTEAFF. This chain joins TRBV4-2 and TRBJ1-1; D remains ambiguous. With 7 bases removed from V and 4 bases from J, the gap between germline ends came to 19 bases. The CDR3 is made up of 15 amino acids. The germline V gene encodes CDR1 LGHNA and CDR2 YNFKEQ.

The CDR3 is CASSYVWRAHEQYF. DNA of the CDR3: TGTGCCAGCAGTTATGTTTGGAGGGCACACGAGCAGTACTTC. The V call is TRBV6-6, the J call TRBJ2-7; TRBD2 might be the D (6 bases). The CDR3 consists of 14 residues. Trimming removed 3 bases from V and 5 bases from J, with 14 bases in between. CDR1 MNHNY and CDR2 SVGAGI come from the germline V gene (reference sequence).

The table lists this clone with a count of one. V gene TRBV6-6 combines with J gene TRBJ2-1; 9 positions agree with TRBD2. Germline lookup yields CDR1 MNHNY and CDR2 SVGAGI (reference sequence). This CDR3 is built from 14 residues. Trimming removed 7 bases from V and 10 bases from J; junction bases left unmatched: 11. The DNA of the CDR3 is TGTGCCAGCACCCTAGCGGGATCACCCCACGAGCAGTTCTTC. It translates to CASTLAGSPHEQFF.

This clone was seen a handful of times. The V call is TRBV2, the J call TRBJ1-5, with D perhaps matching TRBD1 (5 bases). Germline V lookup: CDR1 SNHLY, CDR2 FYNNEI. The CDR3 runs 12 residues. V was trimmed by 3 bases and J by 6 bases, leaving 6 bases between them. CDR3 DNA: TGTGCCAGCAGTGACGACAGTCAGCCCCAGCATTTT. Translation gives CASSDDSQPQHF. Looking up the rest from reference TRBV2 and TRBJ1-5 gives the full variable domain: EPEVTQTPSHQVTQMGQEVILRCVPISNHLYFYWYRQILGQKVEFLVSFYNNEISEKSEIFDDQFSVERPDGSNFTLKIRSTKLEDSAMYFCASSDDSQPQHFGDGTRLSIL.

The chain joins TRBV4-2 to TRBJ2-5; D call uncertain. The CDR3 loop spans 13 amino acids. Germline lookup yields CDR1 LGHNA and CDR2 YNFKEQ. V lost 2 bases and J lost 2, with 6 bases in between. CDR3 in DNA: TGTGCCAGCAGCCAATTGGGGCAAGAGACCCAGTACTTC. Amino acids: CASSQLGQETQYF.

The chain employs TRBV5-5 and TRBJ1-4; D perhaps matches TRBD1 (5 bases). The CDR3 extends over 16 amino acids. The V end lost 1 base, the J end lost 3 bases, and 13 bases lay between the germline ends. Germline CDR1 and CDR2: SGHKS and YYEKEE (reference sequence). In DNA form, the CDR3 reads TGTGCCAGCAGCTTGTATTCAGGGAGGTCTAATGAAAAACTGTTTTTT. This encodes CASSLYSGRSNEKLFF.

The chain uses TRBV2 and TRBJ1-2, with TRBD1 matching over 7 bases. The CDR3 spans 15 residues. V gave up 7 bases and J gave up 0 bases; unmatched junction bases: 8. Germline CDR1 and CDR2: SNHLY and FYNNEI. This chain's CDR3 is CASKPNRGTNYGYTF. CDR3 nucleotide sequence: TGTGCCAGCAAACCTAACAGGGGTACTAACTATGGCTACACCTTC.

This rearrangement joins TRBV7-2 to TRBJ2-1; 8 positions agree with TRBD2. CDR1 is SGHTA and CDR2 is FQGNSA in the germline V gene. CDR3 size: 13 residues. With 5 bases clipped from V and 9 bases from J, the junction kept 6 bases outside the gene matches. CDR3 residues: CASSRTSRGEQFF. CDR3 nucleotide sequence: TGTGCCAGCAGCCGGACTAGCAGGGGTGAGCAGTTCTTC. The variable domain in full, completed from reference TRBV7-2 and TRBJ2-1, reads GAGVSQSPSNKVTEKGKDVELRCDPISGHTALYWYRQSLGQGLEFLIYFQGNSAPDKSGLPSDRFSAERTGGSVSTLTIQRTQQEDSAVYLCASSRTSRGEQFFGPGTRLTVL.

The CDR3 sequence is CASRAGQGVVGDTQYF. The CDR3 bases are TGTGCCAGCAGAGCCGGACAGGGGGTGGTTGGAGATACGCAGTATTTT. The chain combines TRBV2 with TRBJ2-3, with 10 bases matching TRBD1. Per the germline V gene, CDR1 is SNHLY and CDR2 is FYNNEI. V lost 6 bases and J lost 5; bases outside the gene matches: 11. The CDR3 contains 16 residues.

This rearrangement joins TRBV11-2 to TRBJ2-1; no reliable D call. The germline gives CDR1 SGHAT, CDR2 FQNNGV. This CDR3 is 17 amino acids long. Trimming removed 7 bases at V and 0 bases at J, with 19 bases between. The CDR3 DNA is TGTGCCAGCACCTTCGGGTGGGCTTCGAGCTCCTACAATGAGCAGTTCTTC. Its translation: CASTFGWASSSYNEQFF.

This clone was seen only once. V usage is TRBV28 and J usage is TRBJ2-3; 11 bases line up with TRBD2. V trimming: 6 bases; J trimming: 6 bases; junction bases outside the gene matches: 17. The germline CDR1 and CDR2 sequences are MDHEN and SYDVKM. This CDR3 is built from 18 residues. This CDR3 reads CASRTMKGASGRLDTQYF. CDR3 DNA: TGTGCCAGCAGAACGATGAAAGGGGCTAGCGGGAGGTTGGATACGCAGTATTTT.

CDR3 DNA: TGTGCCAGCAGCTTGGTGGGGGACAGTGCCTACGAGCAGTACTTC. Protein: CASSLVGDSAYEQYF. J is TRBJ2-7 and V is TRBV5-6, with 7 bases fitting TRBD1. The CDR3 loop spans 15 amino acids. Germline values: CDR1 SGHDT, CDR2 YYEEEE. V shed 0 bases and J 2 bases; nucleotides not matched to a gene: 5.

This chain joins TRBV28 and TRBJ1-1; D not resolved. CDR3 size: 11 residues. Germline-derived CDR1 and CDR2 are MDHEN and SYDVKM. The germline V and J ends were trimmed by 5 bases and 1 base, with 2 bases remaining between them. For the CDR3, the DNA is TGTGCCAGCAGTCGGAACACTGAAGCTTTCTTT. Translating it yields CASSRNTEAFF.

The chain uses TRBV28 and TRBJ1-1; D possibly corresponds to TRBD1 (5 bases). The V end was cut by 6 bases, the J end by 1 base, with 12 bases between. The CDR3 totals 14 residues. CDR1 and CDR2 from the germline V gene are MDHEN and SYDVKM. The CDR3 loop reads CASRATGTNTEAFF. The CDR3, as DNA: TGTGCCAGCAGGGCCACAGGTACGAACACTGAAGCTTTCTTT.

V is TRBV2 and J is TRBJ1-5; D might be TRBD1 (6 bases). The CDR3 extends over 15 amino acids. The germline V gene encodes CDR1 SNHLY and CDR2 FYNNEI. The V and J ends lost 3 bases and 5 bases respectively, with 14 bases between them. The CDR3 spells CASSDVQGQDQPQHF. The CDR3 nucleotides are TGTGCCAGCAGTGATGTTCAGGGGCAGGATCAGCCCCAGCATTTT. Complete variable domain (other parts from reference TRBV2 and TRBJ1-5): EPEVTQTPSHQVTQMGQEVILRCVPISNHLYFYWYRQILGQKVEFLVSFYNNEISEKSEIFDDQFSVERPDGSNFTLKIRSTKLEDSAMYFCASSDVQGQDQPQHFGDGTRLSIL.

The V call is TRBV2, the J call TRBJ1-3, with a possible D match to TRBD1 (6 bases). Trimming took 1 base from V and 9 from J, leaving 13 bases between them. In germline, CDR1 is SNHLY, CDR2 FYNNEI. This CDR3 has 14 residues. In DNA, the CDR3 is TGTGCCAGCAGTGAAGGGACAGTTGGCGGCACCATATATTTT. As protein: CASSEGTVGGTIYF. Filled out from reference TRBV2 and TRBJ1-3, the complete variable domain reads EPEVTQTPSHQVTQMGQEVILRCVPISNHLYFYWYRQILGQKVEFLVSFYNNEISEKSEIFDDQFSVERPDGSNFTLKIRSTKLEDSAMYFCASSEGTVGGTIYFGEGSWLTVV.

The DNA of the CDR3 is TGCGCCAGCAGCTTGGCGCCTCCCAGCACAGATACGCAGTATTTT. It translates to CASSLAPPSTDTQYF. This chain uses TRBV5-1 with TRBJ2-3; D unclear. The CDR3 loop spans 15 amino acids. V was trimmed by 0 bases and J by 0 bases, leaving 8 bases between them. Germline assignment: CDR1 SGHRS and CDR2 YFSETQ.

The genes are TRBV28 and TRBJ2-2; 10 bases agree with TRBD1. From germline, CDR1 is MDHEN and CDR2 SYDVKM. The ends lost 7 bases at V and 5 bases at J; junction bases unmatched: 7. The length of the CDR3 is 15 residues. CDR3 region: CASTPGQGGTGELFF. DNA for the CDR3: TGTGCCAGCACCCCTGGACAGGGGGGGACCGGGGAGCTGTTTTTT. Full variable domain (remainder filled in from reference TRBV28 and TRBJ2-2): DVKVTQSSRYLVKRTGEKVFLECVQDMDHENMFWYRQDPGLGLRLIYFSYDVKMKEKGDIPEGYSVSREKKERFSLILESASTNQTSMYLCASTPGQGGTGELFFGEGSRLTVL.

The rearrangement links TRBV28 to TRBJ1-1, with 8 nucleotides matching TRBD1. Germline V CDR1 and CDR2: MDHEN, SYDVKM. After removal of 5 bases from V and 8 bases from J, the junction contained 4 bases not matched to a gene. The CDR3 totals 12 residues. The CDR3 spells CASSPRQGEAFF. CDR3 bases: TGTGCCAGCAGTCCCAGACAGGGGGAAGCTTTCTTT.